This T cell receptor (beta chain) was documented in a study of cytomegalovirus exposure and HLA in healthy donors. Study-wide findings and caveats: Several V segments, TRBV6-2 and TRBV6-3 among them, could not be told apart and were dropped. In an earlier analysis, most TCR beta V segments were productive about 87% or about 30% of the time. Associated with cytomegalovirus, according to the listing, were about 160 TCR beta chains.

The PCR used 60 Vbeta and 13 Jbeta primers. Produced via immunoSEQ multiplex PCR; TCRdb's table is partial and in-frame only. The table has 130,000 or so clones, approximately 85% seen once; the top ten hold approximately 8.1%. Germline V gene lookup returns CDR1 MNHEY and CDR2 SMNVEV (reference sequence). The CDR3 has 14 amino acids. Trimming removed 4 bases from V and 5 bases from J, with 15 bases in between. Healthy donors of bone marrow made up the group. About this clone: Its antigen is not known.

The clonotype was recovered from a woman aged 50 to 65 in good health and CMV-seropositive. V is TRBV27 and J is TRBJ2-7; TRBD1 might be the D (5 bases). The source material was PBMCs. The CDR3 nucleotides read TGTGCCAGCAGTTCCGCTCAGGGATCCCACGAGCAGTACTTC. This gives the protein CASSSAQGSHEQYF.